One T cell receptor (beta chain) is described in this entry. Its recognized antigen is unknown. Base qualities are not at hand, and no much larger clone is one base apart. The entry originates in a study of CD8 T cells in Susac syndrome (dated by TCRdb to between 2019 and 2020). The study in broad terms: Whether CD8+ T cell activation and differentiation in Susac syndrome was antigen driven was tested using repertoire sequencing.

RNA was extracted using the RNeasy kit, and about 0.5 to 1 ug of the RNA was reverse transcribed with random hexamers. The immunoSEQ multiplex PCR assay, which covers 54 Vbeta and 13 Jbeta segments, was used to amplify TCR beta CDR3 regions. Bias from PCR amplification was corrected by using a synthetic template baseline for primer optimization and for computational correction. In the paper's pipeline: Reads were assigned to V, D and J genes according to IMGT and analyzed in immunoSEQ Analyzer, with only productive sequences retained. Clonality was calculated as one minus the Shannon entropy normalized by log2 of the number of productive unique sequences. For each patient and control, public and private clones were evaluated among the 100 most prevalent clones. Clones were defined as Susac-specific when absent from the healthy and MS cohorts, from about 1,100 published viral clones and from other ImmuneACCESS disease sequences. TCRdb reran the public reads through fastp at Q25 and MiXCR, keeping productive beta chains. Each CDR3 protein appears once, grouped with its most common genes and DNA. These V and J calls are TCRdb output, not the study's own analysis. The sample table holds around 150,000 distinct CDR3 sequences, of which more than 90% were seen once. More than 0.12% of the sample comes from the top ten.

Peripheral blood CD8+ and CD4+ T cells from healthy donors, Susac syndrome patients and multiple sclerosis patients were profiled by high-throughput TCR beta sequencing. The healthy donors served as controls matched for age and sex. Bulk CD8+ and CD4+ T cells were purified magnetically by negative isolation, whereas CD8+ TEMRA cells were enriched by FACS. Blood was drawn into EDTA tubes, processed within 24 hours, and PBMCs were isolated by density gradient centrifugation. PBMCs intended for TCR sequencing were cryopreserved in liquid nitrogen and thawed later in a water bath at 37 degrees C. The sorted or isolated CD4+, CD8+ and CD8+ TEMRA cells had a purity of 90% or higher. The research as a whole found: The TCR sequencing and HLA analysis was acknowledged to have included a relatively small number of individuals.

The CDR3 sequence holds 14 residues, the cysteine and phenylalanine included. Of all the DNA, just the CDR3 is kept, 42 bases in frame from base 1. Trimming accounts for 7 bases at V and 5 bases at J, while the number of junction bases matched to no gene is 11. CDR1 and CDR2 are drawn from the germline V gene: SQVTM, ANQGSEA. Sequencing used CD4+ T cells from PBMCs. The chain uses TRBV29-1 and TRBJ2-1, with 7 bases in between that match TRBD1. The clonotype comes from a human donor in good health. CDR3 protein: CSGRRQGFDNEQFF. The nucleotide sequence reads as follows: TGCAGCGGAAGGCGACAGGGCTTTGACAATGAGCAGTTCTTC.